This TCR beta chain emerged from a study of human T cells and chemical hapten exposure. Whole-study findings and limits: TCRs exceeding 1 in 1000 frequency stayed unchanged with DPC sensitization.

A note on this clonotype: Its antigen is not identified.

Documented time point: pre-sensitization, week 0. Treatment: therapeutic diphenylcyclopropenone sensitization with weekly scalp DPC. Trimming removed 7 bases at V and 1 base at J, with 20 bases between. Germline CDR1 SNHLY, CDR2 FYNNEI. This CDR3 has 18 residues. Original data processing: The median was 95,638 TCRs per sample, ranging roughly 20,000 to 750,000. TCRdb reanalysed the RACE reads using MiXCR and keeps one entry per CDR3 protein. The V and J calls and clone size come from TCRdb's table, not from the authors' own analysis. The table lists around 380,000 distinct CDR3 sequences, 5.5% of them singletons.

The sequences come from whole blood, collected in connection with sensitization to the hapten diphenylcyclopropenone (DPC). This sequence originates from a woman aged 18-29 years with alopecia areata. Some clones in this sample may be carry-over from other donors' samples. The J gene is TRBJ2-6, the V gene TRBV2; perhaps TRBD2 as D (7 bases). The CDR3 loop reads CASTARGAIPSGANVLTF. Written as DNA, the CDR3 is TGTGCCAGCACGGCTCGGGGGGCCATACCTTCTGGGGCCAACGTCCTGACTTTC. The variable domain in full, with the rest retrieved from reference TRBV2 and TRBJ2-6, is EPEVTQTPSHQVTQMGQEVILRCVPISNHLYFYWYRQILGQKVEFLVSFYNNEISEKSEIFDDQFSVERPDGSNFTLKIRSTKLEDSAMYFCASTARGAIPSGANVLTFGAGSRLTVL.